The present T cell receptor (beta chain) was sequenced within a study of shared clonotypes between healthy human individuals. Study details: CD4 naive cells filled three plates per donor, CD4 memory three, CD8 naive two and CD8 memory one. Overall study findings and caveats: Larger estimated richness was generally recorded for naive subsets relative to memory subsets. Having only a few donors restricted how much genetic and exposure-history diversity was captured.

The table came from immunoSEQ multiplex PCR; TCRdb's copy has only in-frame clones and leaves some out. The data show about 2.2 million clones, about 93% seen once. This CDR3 comprises 17 residues. CDR1 SQVTM and CDR2 ANQGSEA come from the germline V gene. The ends lost 7 bases at V and 6 bases at J; junction bases unmatched: 17. Naive-designated CD8 cells lacked CD45RO, were positively enriched for CCR7, and omitted terminally differentiated effector memory CD45RA+ cells. Note on this clone: Its antigen is still unknown.

Sequences were obtained from naive CD8+ T cells from PBMCs. This receptor was obtained from a young man in good health. Some clones in this sample may be carry-over from other donors' samples. This sequence joins TRBV29-1 and TRBJ2-2; 10 nucleotides agree with TRBD2. The CDR3 DNA reads as TGCAGCGCCCTGCGGTCCGCTAGCGGGAGATTCGCCGGGGAGCTGTTTTTT. The encoded protein is CSALRSASGRFAGELFF.